The rows below give T cell receptor beta chains drawn from one sample of a study of cytomegalovirus exposure and HLA in healthy donors. TCRdb's copy holds only in-frame clones and misses some; the assay was immunoSEQ multiplex PCR. The repertoire table contains 150,000 to 200,000 clones. The sequenced material came from PBMCs. The receptors come from a woman aged 55-70 years in good health and CMV-seronegative. Each CDR3 is given with its conserved first and last residue. D genes are given only for firm matches.

j_gene	v_gene	d_gene	CDR3aa	CDR3nt
TRBJ2-7	TRBV2	-	CASSVGLSGLSYEQYF	TGTGCCAGCAGCGTAGGCCTTAGCGGACTCTCCTACGAGCAGTACTTC
TRBJ2-5	TRBV10-1	-	CASGGYNGTQYF	TGCGCCAGCGGGGGGTACAATGGGACCCAGTACTTC
TRBJ1-3	TRBV2	-	CASRGTRSSGNTIYF	TGTGCCAGTCGAGGGACACGGAGCTCTGGAAACACCATATATTTT
TRBJ2-3	TRBV2	TRBD1	CAIADRDVTQYF	TGTGCCATCGCGGACAGGGACGTTACGCAGTATTTT
TRBJ2-1	TRBV2	-	CASFQGISYNEQFF	TGTGCCAGCTTCCAGGGCATCTCCTACAATGAGCAGTTCTTC
TRBJ2-2	TRBV2	TRBD1	CASSRQGLNTGELFF	TGTGCCAGCAGTCGACAGGGCCTAAACACCGGGGAGCTGTTTTTT
TRBJ2-1	TRBV5-4	TRBD1	CASGDRGVSFINEQFF	TGTGCCAGCGGAGACAGGGGGGTTTCATTTATCAATGAGCAGTTCTTC
TRBJ1-3	TRBV6-5	-	CASSRTVSGNTIYF	TGTGCCAGCAGTCGGACAGTCTCTGGAAACACCATATATTTT
TRBJ1-5	TRBV29-1	-	CSVDGPGQPQHF	TGCAGCGTTGACGGTCCGGGTCAGCCCCAGCATTTT
TRBJ2-7	TRBV11-3	-	CASSLDFREGPYEQYF	TGTGCCAGCAGCTTAGATTTTAGAGAGGGCCCCTACGAGCAGTACTTC
TRBJ2-3	TRBV7-2	TRBD1	CATARQGMDTQYF	TGTGCCACCGCAAGACAGGGGATGGATACGCAGTATTTT
TRBJ1-1	TRBV5-8	-	CASTLWASGTGTEAFF	TGTGCCAGCACTCTCTGGGCCAGCGGAACGGGCACTGAAGCTTTCTTT
TRBJ1-1	TRBV2	TRBD1	CASRLDRGPEAFF	TGTGCCAGCAGACTCGACAGGGGACCTGAAGCTTTCTTT
TRBJ2-4	TRBV9	-	CASSVMEGPNIQYF	TGTGCCAGCAGCGTAATGGAGGGCCCGAACATTCAGTACTTC
TRBJ2-1	TRBV7-9	-	CASSHALGVWAYNEQFF	TGTGCCAGCAGTCATGCGCTAGGGGTATGGGCCTACAATGAGCAGTTCTTC
TRBJ1-1	TRBV2	TRBD1	CASIEGQANTEAFF	TGTGCCAGCATCGAGGGACAGGCGAACACTGAAGCTTTCTTT
TRBJ1-1	TRBV7-2	-	CASRTGTMGTEAFF	TGTGCCAGCAGGACCGGGACAATGGGTACTGAAGCTTTCTTT
TRBJ2-1	TRBV7-8	TRBD2	CASSAGSGRALEQFF	TGTGCCAGCAGCGCAGGAAGCGGGAGGGCCTTGGAGCAGTTCTTC
TRBJ2-3	TRBV9	-	CASSNIRDKLDTQYF	TGTGCCAGCAGCAATATTCGGGATAAATTAGATACGCAGTATTTT
TRBJ1-3	TRBV2	TRBD1	CASSRDRAAAGNTIYF	TGTGCCAGCAGTAGGGACAGGGCTGCAGCTGGAAACACCATATATTTT
TRBJ1-1	TRBV10-1	TRBD1	CASSGQGVSGAFF	TGCGCCAGCAGTGGACAGGGAGTATCGGGAGCTTTCTTT
TRBJ1-5	TRBV19	TRBD1	CASSISRGGQPQHF	TGTGCCAGTAGTATTTCCCGAGGGGGCCAGCCCCAGCATTTT
TRBJ2-2	TRBV12-5	-	CASGPDRELFF	TGTGCTAGTGGCCCGGACAGGGAGCTGTTTTTT
TRBJ2-4	TRBV10-1	-	CASSETGSAKNIQYF	TGCGCCAGCAGTGAGACAGGGTCAGCCAAAAACATTCAGTACTTC